This T cell receptor (beta chain) was observed in a study of chemoradiotherapy in HPV16-positive cancers. Assay: immunoSEQ multiplex PCR; the TCRdb copy retains only in-frame clones and omits some. The sample has 9,000 to 15,000 clones; about 75% are singletons. Study-wide findings and caveats: For HPV16-positive patients, expanding HPV-responsive T cells associated with longer recurrence-free survival.

Comments on this clone: Its target is not known.

This TCR was sampled from a human donor with HPV-associated anogenital cancer. This material was collected from a patient who underwent chemoradiotherapy.

The CDR3 here is CASSQDIGTSGQQETQYF. The CDR3 DNA sequence: TGCGCCAGCAGCCAAGATATTGGAACTAGCGGGCAACAAGAGACCCAGTACTTC. The chain is built from TRBV4-3 and TRBJ2-5, with 9 bases fitting TRBD2. Germline CDR1 LGHNA, CDR2 YSLEER. Trimming took 0 bases from V and 2 from J; bases not matched to a gene: 10. The CDR3 consists of 18 residues.